This T cell receptor beta chain was found in a study of CD8 T cells in Susac syndrome (dated by TCRdb to between 2018 and 2021). About the full investigation: Among the sequenced Susac syndrome patients, more than five had clinically active disease and about eight were in clinical remission. Susac syndrome patients were therapy-naive, on corticosteroids (some also receiving IVIg), or on IVIg alone at blood withdrawal. Repertoire sequencing was used to test whether CD8+ T cell activation and differentiation in Susac syndrome was antigen driven.

The germline V gene provides CDR1 SQVTM and CDR2 ANQGSEA. Reading from cysteine to phenylalanine, the CDR3 counts 17 amino acids. CDR3 DNA only is kept here, 51 bases in frame from base 1. Trimmed from V: 7 bases; trimmed from J: 2 bases; junction bases lacking a gene match: 7. Peripheral blood CD8+ and CD4+ T cells from healthy donors, Susac syndrome patients and multiple sclerosis patients were profiled using high-throughput TCR beta sequencing. Recently defined diagnostic criteria for definite or probable disease were met by the Susac syndrome patients. Bulk CD8+ and CD4+ T cells were purified by magnetic negative isolation, while CD8+ TEMRA cells were enriched using FACS. Blood was drawn into EDTA tubes, processed within 24 hours, and PBMCs were isolated by density gradient centrifugation. PBMCs intended for TCR sequencing were cryopreserved in liquid nitrogen and were subsequently thawed in a 37 degrees C water bath. A purity of at least 90% was achieved for sorted or isolated CD4+, CD8+ and CD8+ TEMRA cells.

Details on this clonotype: The specificity of this receptor is unknown. Base-call qualities are not available, and no considerably larger clone is one nucleotide away.

Results the study describes overall, beyond this receptor: The CD4+ T cell repertoire of patients with Susac syndrome showed no detectable clonal expansion. The number of individuals in the TCR sequencing and HLA analysis was recognized as being relatively small.

RNA was extracted using the RNeasy kit, and roughly 0.45 to 1 microgram was reverse transcribed with random hexamers. TCR beta CDR3 regions were amplified with the immunoSEQ multiplex PCR assay covering 54 Vbeta and 13 Jbeta segments. PCR amplification bias was corrected by using a synthetic template baseline for primer optimization and computational correction. Turning to the authors' computational methods: Reads were assigned to V, D and J genes according to IMGT and analyzed in immunoSEQ Analyzer, with only productive sequences retained. Clonality was computed as one minus Shannon entropy normalized by log2 of the number of productive unique sequences. Public and private clones were assessed among the 100 most prevalent clones of each patient and control. Clones were defined as Susac-specific when absent from the healthy and MS cohorts, from roughly 1,100 published viral clones and from other ImmuneACCESS disease sequences. Through fastp at Q25 and MiXCR, TCRdb rebuilt clones from the public reads, retaining in-frame beta chains. Rows are combined by CDR3 protein, so each entry shows the most common genes and DNA. The V and J calls here are based on TCRdb, not the publication. The sample records around 170,000 distinct CDR3 sequences, around 95% of which are singletons. The top ten clonotypes cover approximately 0.1% of the sample.

This TCR was sampled from a human donor with Susac syndrome. This receptor chain uses TRBV29-1 and TRBJ2-2, and TRBD2 aligns with 16 junction nucleotides. The sample consisted of CD4+ T cells from PBMCs. The CDR3 region reads CSASGTSGGANTGELFF. In nucleotide form, the sequence is TGCAGCGCCTCCGGGACTAGCGGGGGGGCTAACACCGGGGAGCTGTTTTTT.